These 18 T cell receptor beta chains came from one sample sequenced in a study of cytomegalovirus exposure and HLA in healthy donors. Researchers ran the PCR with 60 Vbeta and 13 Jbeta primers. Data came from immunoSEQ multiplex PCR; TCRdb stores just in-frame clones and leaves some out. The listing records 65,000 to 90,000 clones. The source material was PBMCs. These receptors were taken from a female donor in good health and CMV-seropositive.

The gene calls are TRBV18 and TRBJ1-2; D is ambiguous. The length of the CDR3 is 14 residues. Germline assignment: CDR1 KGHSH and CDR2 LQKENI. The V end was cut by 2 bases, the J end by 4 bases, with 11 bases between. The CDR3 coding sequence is TGTGCCAGCTCACCAGGGTGGGCGCTCTATGGCTACACCTTC. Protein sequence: CASSPGWALYGYTF.

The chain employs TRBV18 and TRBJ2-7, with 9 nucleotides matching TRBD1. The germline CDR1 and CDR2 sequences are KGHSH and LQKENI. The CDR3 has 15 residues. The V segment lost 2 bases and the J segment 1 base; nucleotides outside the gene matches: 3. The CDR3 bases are TGTGCCAGCTCACCATCCGGGACAGGGTCCTACGAGCAGTACTTC. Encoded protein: CASSPSGTGSYEQYF.

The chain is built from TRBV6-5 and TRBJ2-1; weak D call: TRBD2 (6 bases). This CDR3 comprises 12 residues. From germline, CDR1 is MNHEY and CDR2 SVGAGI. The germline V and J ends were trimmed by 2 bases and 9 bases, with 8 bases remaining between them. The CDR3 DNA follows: TGTGCCAGCAGTTACGGGAGGTCTGAGCAGTTCTTC. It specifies CASSYGRSEQFF.

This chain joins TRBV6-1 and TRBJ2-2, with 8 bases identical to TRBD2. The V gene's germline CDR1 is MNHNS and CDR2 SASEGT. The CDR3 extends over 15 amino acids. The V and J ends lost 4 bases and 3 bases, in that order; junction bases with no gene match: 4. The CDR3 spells CASSGGTRYTGELFF. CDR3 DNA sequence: TGTGCCAGCAGTGGAGGGACTAGATACACCGGGGAGCTGTTTTTT.

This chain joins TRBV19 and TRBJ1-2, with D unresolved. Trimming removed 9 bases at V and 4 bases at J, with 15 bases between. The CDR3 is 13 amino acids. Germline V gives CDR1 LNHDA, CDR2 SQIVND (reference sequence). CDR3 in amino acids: CASTPTFSYGYTF. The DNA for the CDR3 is TGTGCCAGCACTCCAACCTTCTCCTATGGCTACACCTTC.

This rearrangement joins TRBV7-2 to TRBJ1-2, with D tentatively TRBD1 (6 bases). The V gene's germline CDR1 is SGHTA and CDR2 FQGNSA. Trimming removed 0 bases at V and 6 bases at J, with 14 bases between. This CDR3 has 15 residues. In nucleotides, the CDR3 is TGTGCCAGCAGCTTAGCACCGGACAGCGTAAATGGCTACACCTTC. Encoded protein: CASSLAPDSVNGYTF.

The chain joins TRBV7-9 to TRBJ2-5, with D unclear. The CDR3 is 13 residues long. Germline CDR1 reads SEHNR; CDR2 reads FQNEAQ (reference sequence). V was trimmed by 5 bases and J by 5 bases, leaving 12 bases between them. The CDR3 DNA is TGTGCCAGCAGCCCTAGTTCCGGGGAGACCCAGTACTTC. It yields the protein CASSPSSGETQYF.

CDR3 sequence (DNA): TGTGCCACGGGACAGTCAAGCTCTGGGGCCAACGTCCTGACTTTC. This sequence encodes CATGQSSSGANVLTF. The chain recombines TRBV9 with TRBJ2-6; 7 nucleotides align to TRBD1. CDR1 is SGDLS, CDR2 YYNGEE, per germline. Trimming removed 9 bases from V and 0 bases from J; junction bases left unmatched: 6. CDR3 length: 15 residues.

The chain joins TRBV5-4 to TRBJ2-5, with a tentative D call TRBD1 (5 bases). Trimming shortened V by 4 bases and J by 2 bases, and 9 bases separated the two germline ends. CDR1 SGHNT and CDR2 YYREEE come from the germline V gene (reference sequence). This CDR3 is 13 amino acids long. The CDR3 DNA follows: TGTGCCAGCAGCCTCGACAGACAAGAGACCCAGTACTTC. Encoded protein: CASSLDRQETQYF.

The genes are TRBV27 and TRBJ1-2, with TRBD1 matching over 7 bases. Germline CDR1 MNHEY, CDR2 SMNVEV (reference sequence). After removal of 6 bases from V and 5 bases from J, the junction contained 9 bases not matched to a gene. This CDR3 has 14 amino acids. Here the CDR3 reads CASSDRVGDYGYTF. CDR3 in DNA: TGTGCCAGCAGCGACAGGGTAGGGGATTATGGCTACACCTTC.

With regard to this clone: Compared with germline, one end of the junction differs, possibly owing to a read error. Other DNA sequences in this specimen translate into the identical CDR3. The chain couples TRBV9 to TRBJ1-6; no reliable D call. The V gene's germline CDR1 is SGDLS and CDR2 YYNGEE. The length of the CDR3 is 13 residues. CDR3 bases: TGTGCCAGCAGCGTAGCTATCGATTCACCCCTACACTTT. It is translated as CASSVAIDSPLHF.

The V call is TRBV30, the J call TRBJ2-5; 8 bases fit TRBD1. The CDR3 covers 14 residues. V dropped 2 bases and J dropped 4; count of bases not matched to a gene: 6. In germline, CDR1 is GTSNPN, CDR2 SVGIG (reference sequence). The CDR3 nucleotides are TGTGCCTGGAGTACGGACAGGGAAAGAGAGACCCAGTACTTC. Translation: CAWSTDRERETQYF. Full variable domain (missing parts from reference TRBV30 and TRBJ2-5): SQTIHQWPATLVQPVGSPLSLECTVEGTSNPNLYWYRQAAGRGLQLLFYSVGIGQISSEVPQNLSASRPQDRQFILSSKKLLLSDSGFYLCAWSTDRERETQYFGPGTRLLVL.

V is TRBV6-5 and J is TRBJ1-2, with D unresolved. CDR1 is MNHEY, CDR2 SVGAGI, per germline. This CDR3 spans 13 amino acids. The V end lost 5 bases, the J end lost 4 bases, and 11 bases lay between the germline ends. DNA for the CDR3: TGTGCCAGCAGTAAGGCCGGACTCTATGGCTACACCTTC. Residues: CASSKAGLYGYTF.

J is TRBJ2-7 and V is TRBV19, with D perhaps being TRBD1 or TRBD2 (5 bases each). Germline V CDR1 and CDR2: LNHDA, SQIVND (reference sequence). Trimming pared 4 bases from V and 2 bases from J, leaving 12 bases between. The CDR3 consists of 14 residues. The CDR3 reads CASSREGPPYEQYF. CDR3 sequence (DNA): TGTGCCAGTAGTAGAGAGGGGCCCCCCTACGAGCAGTACTTC.

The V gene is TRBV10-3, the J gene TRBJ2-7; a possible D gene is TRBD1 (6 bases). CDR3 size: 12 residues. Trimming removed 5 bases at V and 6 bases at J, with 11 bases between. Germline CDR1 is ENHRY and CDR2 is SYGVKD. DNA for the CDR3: TGTGCCATCAGTCCAACAGGGATCGAGCAGTACTTC. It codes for CAISPTGIEQYF.

CDR3 DNA sequence: TGTGCCAGCAGTTTGACAGGATTTAACTATGGCTACACCTTC. Its translation is CASSLTGFNYGYTF. This sequence joins TRBV27 and TRBJ1-2, with D maybe TRBD1 (6 bases). Trimming pared 3 bases from V and 1 base from J, leaving 9 bases between. Germline assignment: CDR1 MNHEY and CDR2 SMNVEV (reference sequence). The CDR3 is 14 residues long.

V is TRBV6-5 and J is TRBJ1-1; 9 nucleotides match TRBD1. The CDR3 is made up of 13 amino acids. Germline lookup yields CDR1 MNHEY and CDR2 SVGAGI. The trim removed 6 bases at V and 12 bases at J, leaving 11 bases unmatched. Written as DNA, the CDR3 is TGTGCCAGCAGCCAAACGGGGACAGGGAGATCTTTCTTT. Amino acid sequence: CASSQTGTGRSFF.

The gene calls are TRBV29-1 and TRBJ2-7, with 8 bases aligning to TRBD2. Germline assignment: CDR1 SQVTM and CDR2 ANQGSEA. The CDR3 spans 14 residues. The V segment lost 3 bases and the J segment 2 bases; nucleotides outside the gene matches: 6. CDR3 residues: CSVDFSGKAYEQYF. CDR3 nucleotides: TGCAGCGTTGACTTTAGCGGGAAAGCCTACGAGCAGTACTTC.